This T cell receptor (beta chain) was captured in a study of T cell responses to AZD1222 COVID-19 vaccine. With regard to this clone: The antigen remains undetermined.

TCRdb's copy holds only in-frame clones and misses some; the assay was immunoSEQ multiplex PCR. This table has 120,000 to 150,000 clones, 75% to 95% appearing once. Germline loops: CDR1 SGHRS, CDR2 YFSETQ. This CDR3 comprises 14 residues. V was shortened by 2 bases and J by 1 base, with 6 bases between the two germline ends. The study, taken as a whole, reports: Reportedly, nearly half the spike-specific TCRs target unmutated variant regions.

Source: peripheral blood, taken 28 days after the second dose of the MenACWY control vaccine. The V gene is TRBV5-1, the J gene TRBJ2-2; D is unresolved. This TCR came from an adult who received the MenACWY meningococcal vaccine as a control. The CDR3 coding sequence is TGCGCCAGCAGCTTTGAAGTGAACACCGGGGAGCTGTTTTTT. It specifies CASSFEVNTGELFF.